This TCR beta chain was retrieved from a study of blood T cell repertoires in COVID-19. Study summary: Samples representing acute and convalescent COVID-19 were sourced from the United States, Italy and Spain. In each case, the material was cDNA or gDNA derived from T cells, B-cell-depleted T cells, or PBMCs.

Original analysis: Quantification of nucleated cells was approximated via reference gene primer amplification. Sequencing used immunoSEQ multiplex PCR; TCRdb keeps in-frame clones, though not all of them. V, J and clone size are those of that table, while D and trimming were read from the DNA. The sample includes roughly 120,000 clones, less than 75% of them seen just once. This CDR3 contains 15 residues. With 3 bases clipped from V and 5 bases from J, the junction kept 4 bases outside the gene matches. CDR1 and CDR2 (germline): MGHRA, YSYEKL. The table lists this clone with a count of one. The receptor's source is a human donor with acute or convalescent COVID-19. The donor label of this sample is uncertain. Sequencing was performed on peripheral blood. The V gene is TRBV4-1, the J gene TRBJ2-1; 10 nucleotides align to TRBD2. The CDR3 loop reads CASSQYLAGDNEQFF. The DNA for the CDR3 is TGCGCCAGCAGCCAGTACCTAGCGGGGGACAATGAGCAGTTCTTC.